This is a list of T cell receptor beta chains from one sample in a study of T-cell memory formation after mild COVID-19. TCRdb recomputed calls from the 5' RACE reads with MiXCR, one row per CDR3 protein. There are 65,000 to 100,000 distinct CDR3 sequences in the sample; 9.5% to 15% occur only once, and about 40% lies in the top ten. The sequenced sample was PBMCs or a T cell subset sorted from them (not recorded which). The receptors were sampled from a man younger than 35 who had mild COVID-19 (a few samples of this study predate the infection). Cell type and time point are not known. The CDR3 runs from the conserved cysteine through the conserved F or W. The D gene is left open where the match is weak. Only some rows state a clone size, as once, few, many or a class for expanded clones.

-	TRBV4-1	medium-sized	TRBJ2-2	TGCGCCAGCAGCCAAGTAGCAGGGAACACCGGGGAGCTGTTTTTT	CASSQVAGNTGELFF
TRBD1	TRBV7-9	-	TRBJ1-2	TGTGCCAGCAGCTTACGACAGGGGATCGGGTATGGCTACACCTTC	CASSLRQGIGYGYTF
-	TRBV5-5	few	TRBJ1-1	TGTGCCAGCAGCTTGGGGGACGGCACTGAAGCTTTCTTT	CASSLGDGTEAFF
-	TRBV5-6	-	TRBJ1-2	TGTGCCAGCAGCTCTGATATCGGCAGGGTACGTGGCTACACCTTC	CASSSDIGRVRGYTF
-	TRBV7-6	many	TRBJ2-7	TGTGCCAGCAGCGCGAGTCAGGGGTCCTACGAGCAGTACTTC	CASSASQGSYEQYF
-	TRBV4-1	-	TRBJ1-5	TGCGCCAGCAGCCAATTCCCGAACAATCAGCCCCAGCATTTT	CASSQFPNNQPQHF
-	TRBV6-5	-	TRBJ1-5	TGTGCCAGCAGTTTAACAGGGACCGGTCAGCCCCAGCATTTT	CASSLTGTGQPQHF
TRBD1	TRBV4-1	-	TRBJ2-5	TGCGCCAGCAGCCAGGGGACAGGGGAAGAGACCCAGTACTTC	CASSQGTGEETQYF
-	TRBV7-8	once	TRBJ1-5	TGTGCCAGCAGCCCGGGACGGAGCAATCAGCCCCAGCATTTT	CASSPGRSNQPQHF
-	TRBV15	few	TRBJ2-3	TGTGCCACCAGCAGAGAGGGGCGTAGCACAGATACGCAGTATTTT	CATSREGRSTDTQYF
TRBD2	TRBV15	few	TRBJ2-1	TGTGCCACCCCCAAACCCGGGACTAGCGGCGGTGAGCAGTTCTTC	CATPKPGTSGGEQFF
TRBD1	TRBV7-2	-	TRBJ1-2	TGTGCCAGCAGCTTAGCACGGACAGGGGACCATGGCTACACCTTC	CASSLARTGDHGYTF
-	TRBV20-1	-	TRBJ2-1	TGCAGTGCAAAACAGGTCACTGAGCAGTTCTTC	CSAKQVTEQFF
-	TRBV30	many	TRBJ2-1	TGTGCCTGGAGTGTACGGGCTAGCGCGTACAATGAGCAGTTCTTC	CAWSVRASAYNEQFF
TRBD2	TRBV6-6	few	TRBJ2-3	TGTGCCAGCAGTGACCCGGGACTAGCGGGGGGGTACACAGATACGCAGTATTTT	CASSDPGLAGGYTDTQYF
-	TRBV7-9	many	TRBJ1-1	TGTGCCAGCAGCTTAGATCTGAGGGGGAACACTGAAGCTTTCTTT	CASSLDLRGNTEAFF
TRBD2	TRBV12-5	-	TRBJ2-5	TGTGCTAGTGGTTTGACACTAGCGGGGGGTCATGAGACCCAGTACTTC	CASGLTLAGGHETQYF
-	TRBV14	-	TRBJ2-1	TGTGCCAGCAGCCAAGTTCAGATCGGTGAGCAGTTCTTC	CASSQVQIGEQFF
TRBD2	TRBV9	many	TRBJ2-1	TGTGCCAGCAGCGCTCGGGGGGGGGTTTCCTACAATGAGCAGTTCTTC	CASSARGGVSYNEQFF
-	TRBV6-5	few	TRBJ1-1	TGTGCCAGCAGTTACGCAGGGCGAGGGGGGGGGCCCACTGAAGCTTTCTTT	CASSYAGRGGGPTEAFF
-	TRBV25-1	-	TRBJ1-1	TGTGCCAGCAGTGAAGACCCGGGGGGGGTGTCTAACACTGAAGCTTTCTTT	CASSEDPGGVSNTEAFF
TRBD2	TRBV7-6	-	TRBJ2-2	TGTGCCAGCAGCTTAGGGGCTAGCGGGGGTGCCACCGGGGAGCTGTTTTTT	CASSLGASGGATGELFF
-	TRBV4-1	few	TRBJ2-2	TGCGCCAGCAGCCCCGGTCCCGGGGAGCTGTTTTTT	CASSPGPGELFF
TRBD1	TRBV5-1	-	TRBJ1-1	TGCGCCAGCAGCGCTAAGGGGACAGGGGCTTTGAACACTGAAGCTTTCTTT	CASSAKGTGALNTEAFF
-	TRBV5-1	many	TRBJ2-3	TGCGCCAGCAGCTTGAAGGCGACAGATACGCAGTATTTT	CASSLKATDTQYF
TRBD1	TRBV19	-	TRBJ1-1	TGTGCCAGTAGTTTCGCAGGGACAGAAACTGAAGCTTTCTTT	CASSFAGTETEAFF
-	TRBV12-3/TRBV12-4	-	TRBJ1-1	TGTGCCAGCAGTTTTGAGGCCTGGGTTGAAGCTTTCTTT	CASSFEAWVEAFF
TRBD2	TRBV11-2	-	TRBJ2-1	TGTGCCAGCAGCTACACTAGCGGGAGTTACAATGAGCAGTTCTTC	CASSYTSGSYNEQFF
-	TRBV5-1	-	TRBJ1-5	TGCGCCAGCAGCCTGGGCCCCTCTCGGCTGCAGTGCAATCAGCCCCAGCATTTT	CASSLGPSRLQCNQPQHF
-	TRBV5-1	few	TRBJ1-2	TGCGCCAGCAGCTCTCGGTCGGTGCAGGGACCTTATGGCTACACCTTC	CASSSRSVQGPYGYTF
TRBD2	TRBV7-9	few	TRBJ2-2	TGTGCCAGCAGCTTGGTATTCCGGGGGGACACCGGGGAGCTGTTTTTT	CASSLVFRGDTGELFF
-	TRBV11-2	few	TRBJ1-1	TGTGCCAGCAGCTTGGGACCCGTGAGGAGTGAAGCTTTCTTT	CASSLGPVRSEAFF
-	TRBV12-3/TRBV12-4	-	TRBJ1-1	TGTGCCAGCGCCCTAGGGGGGACTGAAGCTTTCTTT	CASALGGTEAFF
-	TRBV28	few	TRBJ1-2	TGTGCCAGCAGTCCACGGACCGTCAAATACTATGGCTACACCTTC	CASSPRTVKYYGYTF
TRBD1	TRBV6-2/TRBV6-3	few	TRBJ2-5	TGTGCCAGCAGCACAGGGGTTAGAGAGACCCAGTACTTC	CASSTGVRETQYF
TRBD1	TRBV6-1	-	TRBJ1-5	TGTGCCAGCAGTGAACCCGACAGGGGACAACTCTATAGCAATCAGCCCCAGCATTTT	CASSEPDRGQLYSNQPQHF
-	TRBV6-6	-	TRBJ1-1	TGTGCCAGCAATCACGTCAGGGGGAACACTGAAGCTTTCTTT	CASNHVRGNTEAFF
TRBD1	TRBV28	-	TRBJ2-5	TGTGCCAGCCGGGCATCCGGGACAGTGCAAGAGACCCAGTACTTC	CASRASGTVQETQYF
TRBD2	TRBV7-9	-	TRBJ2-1	TGTGCCAGCACTGAAGCGGGGGGTTCCTACAATGAGCAGTTCTTC	CASTEAGGSYNEQFF
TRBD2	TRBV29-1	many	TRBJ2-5	TGCAGCGCCCAGGGAGGGATCCAAGAGACCCAGTACTTC	CSAQGGIQETQYF
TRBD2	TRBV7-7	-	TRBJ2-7	TGTGCCAGCAGCTTAGCCCGGGGGGCCTACGAGCAGTACTTC	CASSLARGAYEQYF
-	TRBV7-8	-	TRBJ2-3	TGTGCCAGCAGCGTCCAGGGTACGCAGTATTTT	CASSVQGTQYF
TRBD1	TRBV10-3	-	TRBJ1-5	TGTGCCATCAGAGAGTCAGGGACAGGGGGTCAGCCCCAGCATTTT	CAIRESGTGGQPQHF
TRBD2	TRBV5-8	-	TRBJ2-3	TGTGCCAGCCCCCAGGGAGGGTTTATCACAGATACGCAGTATTTT	CASPQGGFITDTQYF
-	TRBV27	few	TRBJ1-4	TGTGCCAGCAGTTTGTTTGTAGACGGGCGGAAAAAACTGTTTTTT	CASSLFVDGRKKLFF
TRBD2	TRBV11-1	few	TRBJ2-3	TGTGCCAGCAGCCTTCGCGAGACCGGACTAGGGGATACGCAGTATTTT	CASSLRETGLGDTQYF
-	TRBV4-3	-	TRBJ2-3	TGCGCCAGCAGCCGCCTTATCACAGATACGCAGTATTTT	CASSRLITDTQYF
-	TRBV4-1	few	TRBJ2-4	TGCGCCAGCAGCCAAGATTTGCCCGGTGTGGCCAAAAACATTCAGTACTTC	CASSQDLPGVAKNIQYF
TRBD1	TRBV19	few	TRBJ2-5	TGTGCCAGTAGTACCCCGGGACAGGGAACTCAAGAGACCCAGTACTTC	CASSTPGQGTQETQYF
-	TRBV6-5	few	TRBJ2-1	TGTGCCAGCCGGGCGAGCAGGCTAACCCTAGGGCAGTTCTTC	CASRASRLTLGQFF
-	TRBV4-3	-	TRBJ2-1	TGCGCCAGCAGCCAAGCTACATCCAATGAGCAGTTCTTC	CASSQATSNEQFF
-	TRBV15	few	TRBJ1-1	TGTGCCACCAGCAGAGTAGGCTATTTGAACACTGAAGCTTTCTTT	CATSRVGYLNTEAFF
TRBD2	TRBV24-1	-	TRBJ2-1	TGTGCCACCAGTGATTTGGCGGGGGGCGGCCGGGACCAGTTCTTC	CATSDLAGGGRDQFF
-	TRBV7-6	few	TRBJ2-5	TGTGCCAGCAGCGGAGGGACGGACCATCCGGGGACCCAGTACTTC	CASSGGTDHPGTQYF
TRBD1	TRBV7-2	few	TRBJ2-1	TGTGCCAGCAGCTTAGGGGGACAGGGGATAGGTGAGCAGTTCTTC	CASSLGGQGIGEQFF
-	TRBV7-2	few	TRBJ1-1	TGTGCCAGCAGCTTTTTAAAGGAAGACACTGAAGCTTTCTTT	CASSFLKEDTEAFF
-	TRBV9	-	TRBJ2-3	TGTGCCAGCAGCGTATTGGGACGGCGCACAGATACGCAGTATTTT	CASSVLGRRTDTQYF
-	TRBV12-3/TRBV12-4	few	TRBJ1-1	TGTGCCAGCGGCTACGGAATGAACACTGAAGCTTTCTTT	CASGYGMNTEAFF
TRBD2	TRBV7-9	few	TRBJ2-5	TGTGCCAGCAGCTTATATTCTAGCGGGGGCGAGACCCAGTACTTC	CASSLYSSGGETQYF
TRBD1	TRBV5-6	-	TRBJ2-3	TGTGCCAGCAGCTTGGGACAGGGGCGGGATACGCAGTATTTT	CASSLGQGRDTQYF